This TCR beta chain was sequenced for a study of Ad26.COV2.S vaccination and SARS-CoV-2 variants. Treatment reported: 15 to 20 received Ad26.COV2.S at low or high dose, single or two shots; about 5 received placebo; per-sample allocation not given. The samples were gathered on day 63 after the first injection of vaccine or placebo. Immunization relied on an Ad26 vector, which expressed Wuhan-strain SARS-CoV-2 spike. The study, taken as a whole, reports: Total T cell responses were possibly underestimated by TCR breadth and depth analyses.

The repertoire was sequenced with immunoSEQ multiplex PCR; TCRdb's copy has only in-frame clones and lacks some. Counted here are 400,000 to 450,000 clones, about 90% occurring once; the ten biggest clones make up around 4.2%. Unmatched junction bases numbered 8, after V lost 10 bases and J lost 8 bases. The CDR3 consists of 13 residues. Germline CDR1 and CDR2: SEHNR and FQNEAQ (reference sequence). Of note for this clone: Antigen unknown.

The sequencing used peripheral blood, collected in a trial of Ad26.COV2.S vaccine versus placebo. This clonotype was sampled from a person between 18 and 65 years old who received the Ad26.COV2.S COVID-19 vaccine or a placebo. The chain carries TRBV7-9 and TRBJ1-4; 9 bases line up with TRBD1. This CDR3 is CATSGTGTEKLFF. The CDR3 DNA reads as TGTGCCACCTCCGGGACAGGGACAGAAAAACTGTTTTTT.